This T cell receptor beta chain is from a study of early stage breast cancer tumors. The wider study: Of around 15 invasive breast tumors, about a dozen were hormone receptor-positive, HER2-negative. Invasive lobular carcinomas made up about 30% of the 12 ER+/PR+/HER2- tumors.

Findings and limits, study-wide: Enriched TCRB sequences shared across patients were mostly commonly generated sequences. Compared with adjacent normal breast, tumors showed about 2.5-fold denser, more clonal T cells.

Here immunoSEQ multiplex PCR was the method, and the copy in TCRdb shows in-frame clones only, minus some. The profile shows 60,000 to 80,000 clones, approximately 80% of them singletons. The sample holds a few counts of this clone. Its target is not known. CDR3 length: 15 residues. V lost 6 bases and J lost 0, with 12 bases in between. The germline gives CDR1 LNHDA, CDR2 SQIVND (reference sequence). This clonotype was obtained from a person in their sixties or seventies with breast cancer. The chain joins TRBV19 to TRBJ2-1; D is possibly TRBD1 (6 bases). Sequencing input: blood. The CDR3 protein is CASRPDRSSYNEQFF. Written as DNA, the CDR3 is TGTGCCAGTAGACCCGACAGGAGCTCCTACAATGAGCAGTTCTTC.